This T cell receptor (beta chain) was recovered during a study of CD8+CD57+ T cells in acquired aplastic anemia. This clonotype was observed a few times. This CDR3 contains 15 residues. CDR1 and CDR2 from the germline V gene are LNHDA and SQIVND (reference sequence). V shed 11 bases and J shed 4 bases, with 21 bases lying between them. According to the study, genomic DNA was the template for TCR beta VDJ and CDR3 profiling. TCRdb reprocessed the reads with MiXCR, giving one entry per CDR3 protein. The sample includes some 92,000 distinct CDR3 sequences, around 70% of them seen just once. Individuals selected for sequencing had exhibited CD8+CD57+ cell expansion on flow cytometry.

Sequencing input: sorted CD4+, CD8+, or CD8+CD57+ T cells (not recorded which) from PBMCs. The receptor was derived from a human donor with aplastic anemia. V is TRBV19 and J is TRBJ1-5, with D maybe TRBD1 (6 bases). CDR3 amino acids: CASLPMTGQNQPQHF. The CDR3, as DNA: TGTGCCTCCCTACCGATGACAGGACAGAATCAGCCCCAGCATTTT.